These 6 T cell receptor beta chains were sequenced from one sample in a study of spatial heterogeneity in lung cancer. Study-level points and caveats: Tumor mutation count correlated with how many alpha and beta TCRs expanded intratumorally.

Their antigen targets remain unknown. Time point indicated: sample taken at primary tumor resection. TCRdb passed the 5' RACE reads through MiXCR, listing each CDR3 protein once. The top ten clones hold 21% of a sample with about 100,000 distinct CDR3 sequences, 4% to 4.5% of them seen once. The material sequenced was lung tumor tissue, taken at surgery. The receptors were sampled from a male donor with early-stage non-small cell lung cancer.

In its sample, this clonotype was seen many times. CDR3 sequence reads: CASSLVYEQRPDAERQPQHF. As DNA, the CDR3 is TGCGCCAGCAGCTTGGTATACGAACAACGCCCTGATGCTGAACGTCAGCCCCAGCATTTT. The chain combines TRBV5-1 with TRBJ1-5; D unclear. The CDR3 covers 20 residues. Germline CDR1 is SGHRS and CDR2 is YFSETQ. Trimming took off 0 bases at V and 6 bases at J, with 28 bases between the two ends.

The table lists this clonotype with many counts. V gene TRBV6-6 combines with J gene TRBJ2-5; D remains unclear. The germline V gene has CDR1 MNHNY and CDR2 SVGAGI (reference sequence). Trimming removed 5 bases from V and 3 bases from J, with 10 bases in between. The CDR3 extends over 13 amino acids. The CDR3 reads CASSLGPKETQYF. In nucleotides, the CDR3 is TGTGCCAGCAGTCTCGGGCCCAAAGAGACCCAGTACTTC.

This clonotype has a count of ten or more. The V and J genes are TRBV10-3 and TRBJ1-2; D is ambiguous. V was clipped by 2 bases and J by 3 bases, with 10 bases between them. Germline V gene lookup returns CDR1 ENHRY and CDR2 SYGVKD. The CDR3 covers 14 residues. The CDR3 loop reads CAISERQEYYGYTF. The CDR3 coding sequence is TGTGCCATCAGTGAGCGTCAGGAATACTATGGCTACACCTTC.

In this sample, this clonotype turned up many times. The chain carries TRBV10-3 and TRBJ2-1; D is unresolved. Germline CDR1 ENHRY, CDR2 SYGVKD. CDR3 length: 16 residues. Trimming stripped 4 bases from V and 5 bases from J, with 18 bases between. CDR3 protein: CAISVASSQGHNEQFF. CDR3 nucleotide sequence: TGTGCCATCAGTGTGGCTAGTAGCCAAGGTCACAATGAGCAGTTCTTC.

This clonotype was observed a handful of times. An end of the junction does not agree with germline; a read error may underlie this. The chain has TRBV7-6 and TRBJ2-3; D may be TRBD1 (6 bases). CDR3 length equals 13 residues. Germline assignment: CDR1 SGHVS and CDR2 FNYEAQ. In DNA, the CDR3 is TGTGCCAGCAGCTCACCCCGGGACACTCGTCCGCGTTTT. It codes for CASSSPRDTRPRF.

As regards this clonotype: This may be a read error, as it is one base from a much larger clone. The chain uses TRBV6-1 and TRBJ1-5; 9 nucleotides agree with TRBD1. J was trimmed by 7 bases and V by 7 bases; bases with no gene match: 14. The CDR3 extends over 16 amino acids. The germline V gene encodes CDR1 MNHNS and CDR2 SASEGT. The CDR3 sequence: CASIFRRDREGQPQHF. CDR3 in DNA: TGTGCCAGCATCTTTCGTCGGGACAGGGAGGGACAGCCCCAGCATTTT.